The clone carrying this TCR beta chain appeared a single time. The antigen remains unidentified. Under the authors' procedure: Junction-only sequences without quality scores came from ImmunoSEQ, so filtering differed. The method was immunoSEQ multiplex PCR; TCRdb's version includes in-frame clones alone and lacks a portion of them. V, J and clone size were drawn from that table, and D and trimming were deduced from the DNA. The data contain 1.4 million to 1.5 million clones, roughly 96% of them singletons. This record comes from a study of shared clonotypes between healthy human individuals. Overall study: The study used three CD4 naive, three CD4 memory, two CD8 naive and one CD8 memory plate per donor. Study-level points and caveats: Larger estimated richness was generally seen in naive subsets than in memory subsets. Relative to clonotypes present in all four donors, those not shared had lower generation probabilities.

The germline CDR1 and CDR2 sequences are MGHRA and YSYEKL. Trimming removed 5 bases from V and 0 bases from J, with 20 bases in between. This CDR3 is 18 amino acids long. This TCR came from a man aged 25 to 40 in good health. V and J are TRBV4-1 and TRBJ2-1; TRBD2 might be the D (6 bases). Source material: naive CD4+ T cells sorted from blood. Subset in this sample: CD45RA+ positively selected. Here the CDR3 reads CASSSRINSGNSYNEQFF. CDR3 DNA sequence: TGCGCCAGCAGCTCACGGATCAATAGCGGAAACTCCTACAATGAGCAGTTCTTC.